The rows below give T cell receptor beta chains drawn from one sample of a study of T-cell reconstitution after alpha-beta-depleted transplantation in children. From the PCR reads, TCRdb called clonotypes with MiXCR, one entry per CDR3 protein. Among around 64,000 distinct CDR3 sequences, around 9.9% were seen once, and the ten largest hold approximately 13%. The material sequenced was PBMCs, taken before TCRalphabeta/CD19-depleted stem cell transplant. The receptors derive from a boy aged 5-17 years with acute myeloid leukemia, due to receive a stem cell transplant. CDR3s include the opening cysteine and the closing phenylalanine or tryptophan. Each record gives: V gene, J gene, CDR3 protein.

TRBV27	TRBJ2-1	CASSLPGQGAHGYNEQFF
TRBV7-2	TRBJ2-2	CASSHFLNTGELFF
TRBV7-9	TRBJ1-1	CASSNRDRGDTEAFF
TRBV7-2	TRBJ2-3	CASTYLAGGEDTQYF
TRBV29-1	TRBJ2-7	CSVRTGGYEQYF
TRBV4-2	TRBJ2-1	CASSRDTDYNEQFF
TRBV2	TRBJ2-1	CASSEALGQGVSYNEQFF
TRBV7-6	TRBJ2-2	CASSSRQVPGELFF
TRBV7-9	TRBJ2-3	CASSLVGGEDTDTQYF
TRBV6-5	TRBJ2-7	CASSYSISGTTLLREQYF
TRBV5-1	TRBJ1-2	CASSPSRTLLYGYTF
TRBV2	TRBJ2-1	CASGGLGHNEQFF
TRBV27	TRBJ2-2	CASSYSKVAGFAGELFF